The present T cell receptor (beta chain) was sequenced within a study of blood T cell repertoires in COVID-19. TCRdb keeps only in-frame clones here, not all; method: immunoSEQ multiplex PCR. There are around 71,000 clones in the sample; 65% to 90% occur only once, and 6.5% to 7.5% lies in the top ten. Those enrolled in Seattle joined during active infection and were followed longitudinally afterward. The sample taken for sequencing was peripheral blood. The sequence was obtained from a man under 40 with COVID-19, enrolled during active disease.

The CDR3 nucleotides read TGTGCCAGCAGTTTTCGGGACAGGGCTTATGGCTACACCTTC. Its protein is CASSFRDRAYGYTF. The chain combines TRBV28 with TRBJ1-2; 9 nucleotides align to TRBD1. In germline, CDR1 is MDHEN, CDR2 SYDVKM. After removal of 3 bases from V and 5 bases from J, the junction contained 4 bases not matched to a gene. This CDR3 spans 14 amino acids.